A selection of T cell receptor beta chains follows, all from one sample in a study of T cell responses to AZD1222 COVID-19 vaccine. Only in-frame clones appear in the TCRdb table, and some are missing; sequencing was by immunoSEQ multiplex PCR. The sample includes 150,000 to 200,000 clones, 80% to 95% of them seen just once. The sample in question was peripheral blood, obtained 28 days after the second AZD1222 dose. The receptors were gathered from an adult who received the AZD1222 COVID-19 vaccine. Both conserved end residues are trimmed from each CDR3. Size tells how often a clone was seen (once, few, many) or the class of an expanded clone, and some rows leave it out.

clone_size j_call v_call cdr3_aa
- TRBJ1-1 TRBV27 ASSFRGGRNTEAF
- TRBJ2-3 TRBV11-1 ASSFPGADTQY
- TRBJ1-2 TRBV5-1 ASSSPGQSNYGYT
- TRBJ1-2 TRBV4-2 ASNHGGWYGYT
- TRBJ2-7 TRBV27 ASSHSTGLFYEQY
- TRBJ1-3 TRBV30 ACDQGFGNTIY
- TRBJ2-7 TRBV7-2 ASSLQGIGNEQY
- TRBJ1-6 TRBV27 ASSLRVSSSPLH
- TRBJ2-3 TRBV9 ASSVGTSTDTQY
- TRBJ1-1 TRBV27 ASSRRDRGGTEAF
- TRBJ1-4 TRBV18 ASSRGQGENEKLF
- TRBJ2-1 TRBV12-3/TRBV12-4 AILRTGGREQF
- TRBJ1-1 TRBV7-2 ASSLGTDMNTEAF
- TRBJ1-2 TRBV19 ASSISGGRNYGYT
- TRBJ1-1 TRBV2 ASTQMGGVGTEAF
- TRBJ1-4 TRBV2 ASSGQGIREKLF
- TRBJ1-1 TRBV5-1 ASSLGGARTEAF
- TRBJ1-1 TRBV3-1/TRBV3-2 ASRSGWNTEAF
- TRBJ2-7 TRBV10-2 ASSVSLAGGQNEQY
- TRBJ1-2 TRBV29-1 SVEVVQGRDGYT
- TRBJ1-6 TRBV27 ASSLLTDSPLH
- TRBJ2-5 TRBV4-2 ASSQDRASGQETQY
- TRBJ1-2 TRBV11-2 ASSRQGDGYT
few TRBJ2-3 TRBV29-1 SVVRGVASTDTQY
- TRBJ1-3 TRBV10-3 AISDPGQGSVGNTIY
- TRBJ2-7 TRBV6-1 ASSEWLSRYEQY
- TRBJ2-1 TRBV4-2 ASSQGHLSYNEQF
- TRBJ2-1 TRBV4-1 ASSQEGLAGYNEQF
- TRBJ2-3 TRBV18 ASSPTTGGADTQY
- TRBJ2-5 TRBV2 ASRSQGLKTQY
- TRBJ1-5 TRBV15 ATSRDWGGGNQPQH
- TRBJ1-1 TRBV12-5 ASGLGQLEAF
- TRBJ1-3 TRBV7-2 ASSSLAGNTIY
- TRBJ2-7 TRBV6-5 ATREQGYEQY
- TRBJ1-1 TRBV18 ASSPVRKNTEAF
- TRBJ2-1 TRBV3-1/TRBV3-2 ASSLRTGKNEQF
- TRBJ2-7 TRBV6-5 ATSQGQSSYEQY
- TRBJ1-3 TRBV9 ASSVGGSYPSGNTIY
- TRBJ2-7 TRBV11-2 ASSLGQASYEQY
- TRBJ2-4 TRBV3-1/TRBV3-2 ASSQATSGKNIQY
- TRBJ2-5 TRBV15 ATSRDRAAQY
once TRBJ1-2 TRBV10-2 ASSRRGTAGYT
- TRBJ1-2 TRBV30 AWSVGQAQGYT
- TRBJ1-5 TRBV28 ASSRTGRVQPQH
- TRBJ2-2 TRBV4-1 ASSEGTMNTGELF
- TRBJ2-1 TRBV9 ASSVVPSGMPVEQF
- TRBJ1-6 TRBV9 ASSVGTARESPLH
- TRBJ2-2 TRBV3-1/TRBV3-2 ASSLANTGELF
- TRBJ1-2 TRBV6-1 ASSELSRGGYT
- TRBJ1-2 TRBV6-5 ASSLGQGAGYGYT
- TRBJ2-7 TRBV7-2 ASSLTRSTYEQY
- TRBJ2-1 TRBV19 ASSRTSGGAGNEQF
- TRBJ2-1 TRBV6-5 ATASGFWEQF